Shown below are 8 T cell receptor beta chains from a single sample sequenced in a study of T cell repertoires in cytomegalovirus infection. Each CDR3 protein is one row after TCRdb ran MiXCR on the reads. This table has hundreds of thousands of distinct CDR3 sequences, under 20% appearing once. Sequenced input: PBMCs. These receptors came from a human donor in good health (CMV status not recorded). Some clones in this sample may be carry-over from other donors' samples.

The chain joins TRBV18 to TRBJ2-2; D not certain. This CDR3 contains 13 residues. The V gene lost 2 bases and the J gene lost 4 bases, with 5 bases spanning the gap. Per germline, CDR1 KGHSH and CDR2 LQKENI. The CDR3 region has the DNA TGTGCCAGCTCACCAGACCTCACCGGGGAGCTGTTTTTT. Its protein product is CASSPDLTGELFF.

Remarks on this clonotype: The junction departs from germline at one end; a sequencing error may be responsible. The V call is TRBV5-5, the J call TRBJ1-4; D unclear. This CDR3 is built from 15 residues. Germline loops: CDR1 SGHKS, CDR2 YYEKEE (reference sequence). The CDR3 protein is CASSPPWTRNKKLFF. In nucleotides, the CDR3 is TGTGCCAGCAGCCCGCCCTGGACCCGTAATAAAAAACTGTTTTTT. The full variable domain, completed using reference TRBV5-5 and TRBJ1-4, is DAGVTQSPTHLIKTRGQQVTLRCSPISGHKSVSWYQQVLGQGPQFIFQYYEKEERGRGNFPDRFSARQFPNYSSELNVNALLLGDSALYLCASSPPWTRNKKLFFGSGTQLSVL.

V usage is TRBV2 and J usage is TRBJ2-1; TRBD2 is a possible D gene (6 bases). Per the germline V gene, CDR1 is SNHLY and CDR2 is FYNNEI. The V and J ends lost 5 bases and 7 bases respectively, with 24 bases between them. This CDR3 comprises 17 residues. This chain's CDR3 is CASSFLRQGGPPNEQFF. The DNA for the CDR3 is TGTGCCAGCAGTTTCCTAAGGCAGGGAGGTCCCCCTAATGAGCAGTTCTTC.

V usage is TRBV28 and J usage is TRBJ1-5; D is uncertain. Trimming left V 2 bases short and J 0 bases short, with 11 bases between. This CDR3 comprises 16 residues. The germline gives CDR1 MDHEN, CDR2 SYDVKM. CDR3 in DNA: TGTGCCAGCAGTTTAGTTTCGGGATATAGCAATCAGCCCCAGCATTTT. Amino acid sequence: CASSLVSGYSNQPQHF. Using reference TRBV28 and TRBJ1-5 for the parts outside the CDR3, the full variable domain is DVKVTQSSRYLVKRTGEKVFLECVQDMDHENMFWYRQDPGLGLRLIYFSYDVKMKEKGDIPEGYSVSREKKERFSLILESASTNQTSMYLCASSLVSGYSNQPQHFGDGTRLSIL.

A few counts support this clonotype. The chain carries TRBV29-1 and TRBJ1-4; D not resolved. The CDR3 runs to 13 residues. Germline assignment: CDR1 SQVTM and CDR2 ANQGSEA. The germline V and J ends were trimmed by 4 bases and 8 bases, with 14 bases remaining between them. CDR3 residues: CSVVVILGEKLFF. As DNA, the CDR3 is TGCAGCGTTGTTGTGATTCTGGGGGAAAAACTGTTTTTT. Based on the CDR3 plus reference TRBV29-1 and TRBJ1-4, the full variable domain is SAVISQKPSRDICQRGTSLTIQCQVDSQVTMMFWYRQQPGQSLTLIATANQGSEATYESGFVIDKFPISRPNLTFSTLTVSNMSPEDSSIYLCSVVVILGEKLFFGSGTQLSVL.

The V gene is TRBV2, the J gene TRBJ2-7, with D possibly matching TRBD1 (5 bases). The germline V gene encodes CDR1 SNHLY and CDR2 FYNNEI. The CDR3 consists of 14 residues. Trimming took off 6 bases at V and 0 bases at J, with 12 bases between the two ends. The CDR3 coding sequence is TGTGCCAGCAGCAGCGACAGTTACTCCTACGAGCAGTACTTC. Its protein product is CASSSDSYSYEQYF.

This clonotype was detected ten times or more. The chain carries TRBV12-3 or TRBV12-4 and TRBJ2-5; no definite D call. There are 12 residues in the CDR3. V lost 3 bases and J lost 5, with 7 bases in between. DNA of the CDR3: TGTGCCAGCAGTTTTGGAGCTGAGACCCAGTACTTC. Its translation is CASSFGAETQYF.

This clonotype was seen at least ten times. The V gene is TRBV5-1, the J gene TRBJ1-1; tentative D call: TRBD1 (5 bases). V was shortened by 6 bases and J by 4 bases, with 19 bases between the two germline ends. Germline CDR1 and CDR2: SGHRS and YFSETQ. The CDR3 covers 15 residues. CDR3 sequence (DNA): TGCGCCAGCACGGGGCGGGGAACTGGCGTCACTGAAGCTTTCTTT. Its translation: CASTGRGTGVTEAFF.